The present T cell receptor beta chain was sequenced within a study of CD8+ T cells in alopecia areata. The treatment: oral pan-JAK inhibitor, 5-10 mg twice daily. CDR1 and CDR2 from the germline V gene are SEHNR and FQNEAQ (reference sequence). This CDR3 has 12 amino acids. Investigators isolated RNA and reverse transcribed it into cDNA to act as the sequencing template. Clones were read by immunoSEQ multiplex PCR, and TCRdb kept only the in-frame ones, dropping some. The table records tens of thousands of clones, around 45% of them present only once. The genes are TRBV7-9 and TRBJ2-1; D assignment may be TRBD1 or TRBD2 (5 bases each). The clonotype comes from a human donor with alopecia areata. Sequences were derived from CD8+ T cells sorted from blood, sampled at approximately week 39, from a patient treated with tofacitinib. The CDR3 here is CATGPMGWEQFF. CDR3 sequence (DNA): TGTGCGACGGGACCCATGGGTTGGGAGCAGTTCTTC. Variable domain in full (rest from reference TRBV7-9 and TRBJ2-1): DTGVSQNPRHKITKRGQNVTFRCDPISEHNRLYWYRQTLGQGPEFLTYFQNEAQLEKSRLLSDRFSAERPKGSFSTLEIQRTEQGDSAMYLCATGPMGWEQFFGPGTRLTVL.